Listed below are T cell receptor beta chains from one sample, sequenced in a study of CD8+ T cells in alopecia areata. TCRdb keeps only in-frame clones here, not all; method: immunoSEQ multiplex PCR. The data contain about 150,000 clones, around half of them singletons. The starting material was CD8+ T cells sorted from blood, obtained at week 0. These receptors were taken from a human donor with alopecia areata. The CDR3 runs from the conserved cysteine through the conserved F or W. A D gene is named only where the DNA matches it firmly. Not all rows give a size; the values are once, few, many and, for expanded clones, a class.

j_call	d_call	v_call	clone_size	cdr3_nt	cdr3_aa
TRBJ1-1	.	TRBV4-3	.	TGCGCCAGCAGCCAAGACAGGGGTTACACTGAAGCTTTCTTT	CASSQDRGYTEAFF
TRBJ2-5	.	TRBV5-6	.	TGTGCCAGCAGCTTGAAGGCAGGGTTACAAGAGACCCAGTACTTC	CASSLKAGLQETQYF
TRBJ1-5	.	TRBV27	once	TGTGCCAGCAGTTCCTGGGGCAGGGAAGGGAATCAGCCCCAGCATTTT	CASSSWGREGNQPQHF
TRBJ2-4	TRBD1	TRBV2	few	TGTGCCAGCAGCGGGACAGGGGGCGAGTACAAAAACATTCAGTACTTC	CASSGTGGEYKNIQYF
TRBJ2-1	.	TRBV19	.	TGTGCCAGTAGTACGCTTCCGTGGGAGCAGTTCTTC	CASSTLPWEQFF
TRBJ2-7	.	TRBV29-1	few	TGCAGCGTTGTCACGGGTGTGGACGAGCAGTACTTC	CSVVTGVDEQYF
TRBJ2-3	TRBD1	TRBV5-1	.	TGCGCCAGCCGACCCGGGACAGGGGGCACAGATACGCAGTATTTT	CASRPGTGGTDTQYF
TRBJ2-7	.	TRBV6-6	.	TGTGCCAGCAGTTACTCGAGTAACGAGCAGTACTTC	CASSYSSNEQYF
TRBJ1-2	.	TRBV29-1	once	TGCAGCGTTGAAAAAGGAATCTATGGCTACACCTTC	CSVEKGIYGYTF
TRBJ2-7	TRBD1	TRBV11-2	.	TGTGCCAGCAGCTTAGAGGCAGGGGGCGATTACGAGCAGTACTTC	CASSLEAGGDYEQYF
TRBJ2-7	TRBD1	TRBV6-5	.	TGTGCCAGCAGTTACTCCCGGGACAGGGGCCACGAGCAGTACTTC	CASSYSRDRGHEQYF
TRBJ2-4	.	TRBV13	few	TGTGCCAGCAGCCCAACCACAGGGTCAATAGCCAAAAACATTCAGTACTTC	CASSPTTGSIAKNIQYF
TRBJ2-5	.	TRBV10-3	.	TGTGCCATCAGTGTCGGTAGCGGAGAGACCCAGTACTTC	CAISVGSGETQYF
TRBJ2-1	.	TRBV29-1	few	TGCAGCGTTGACAGGGGATTATACAATGAGCAGTTCTTC	CSVDRGLYNEQFF
TRBJ2-7	.	TRBV30	.	TGTGCCTGCATAACTACAGGGCCCTTTTTC	CACITTGPFF
TRBJ1-1	.	TRBV10-2	.	TGCGCGACAGCAATAGGAATGAACACTGAAGCTTTCTTT	CATAIGMNTEAFF
TRBJ2-7	TRBD2	TRBV19	once	TGTGCCAGTAGCCCGTACCTCGGGGGGACCTACGAGCAGTACTTC	CASSPYLGGTYEQYF
TRBJ1-6	.	TRBV30	.	TGTGCCTGGAGTATAACGGGGGGGAATTCACCCCTCCACTTT	CAWSITGGNSPLHF
TRBJ1-5	.	TRBV7-3	.	TGTGCCAGCAGCTTAACGGGAGGGGATCAGCCCCAGCATTTT	CASSLTGGDQPQHF
TRBJ2-5	.	TRBV7-6	few	TGTGCCAGCAGTCCACAACGCTACCAAGAGACCCAGTACTTC	CASSPQRYQETQYF
TRBJ2-1	.	TRBV30	.	TGTGCCTGGCAGGGTAACAATGAGCAGTTCTTC	CAWQGNNEQFF
TRBJ1-1	.	TRBV30	.	TGTGCCTGGAGTGAACCGGGACTTGAAGCTTTCTTT	CAWSEPGLEAFF
TRBJ2-1	.	TRBV27	.	TGTGCCAGCAGTTTAAACGGGGGGCCGGGAAATGAGCAGTTCTTC	CASSLNGGPGNEQFF
TRBJ1-2	.	TRBV4-1	.	TGCGCCAGCAGCCAAGGCTCGGGAAGTAACTATGGCTACACCTTC	CASSQGSGSNYGYTF
TRBJ1-2	TRBD1	TRBV27	.	TGTGCCAGCAGTTTATCGATCCAGGGGGGCTATGGCTACACCTTC	CASSLSIQGGYGYTF
TRBJ1-4	.	TRBV4-1	.	TGCGCCAGCAGCCAAGTCGAAAATGAAAAACTGTTTTTT	CASSQVENEKLFF
TRBJ1-2	TRBD1	TRBV29-1	.	TGCAGCGTGAATGACAGGGGGGCAGAAGGCTACACCTTC	CSVNDRGAEGYTF
TRBJ2-7	.	TRBV13	few	TGTGCCAGCAGCTTAGGCCGGCGCAGCTACGAGCAGTACTTC	CASSLGRRSYEQYF
TRBJ1-2	TRBD1	TRBV29-1	.	TGCAGCGTCCCACCGGGACAGGGGGACTATGGCTACACCTTC	CSVPPGQGDYGYTF
TRBJ1-2	.	TRBV19	once	TGTGCCAGTAGTAATCGCTATGGCTACACCTTC	CASSNRYGYTF
TRBJ2-2	.	TRBV7-6	.	TGTGCCAGCAGCTCCCTCGGTGGGGACTACACCGGGGAGCTGTTTTTT	CASSSLGGDYTGELFF
TRBJ2-7	TRBD1	TRBV30	.	TGTGCCTGGAGTGCCCATCAGACAGGGGGGTACGAGCAGTACTTC	CAWSAHQTGGYEQYF
TRBJ2-1	.	TRBV29-1	.	TGCAGCGTCGAGCTGGGGGAGCAGTTCTTC	CSVELGEQFF
TRBJ2-7	.	TRBV14	.	TGTGCCAGCAGCCCCGCAGGGTACGAGCAGTACTTC	CASSPAGYEQYF
TRBJ2-2	.	TRBV30	.	TGTGCCTGGGACACCGGGGAGCTGTTTTTT	CAWDTGELFF
TRBJ2-3	.	TRBV29-1	.	TGCAGCGTTGAATCGGACAGAAGCAGCACAGATACGCAGTATTTT	CSVESDRSSTDTQYF
TRBJ2-7	TRBD1	TRBV14	few	TGTGCCAGCAGCCAACTCCTCCTCCGGGACAGGGGGCTGTACGAGCAGTACTTC	CASSQLLLRDRGLYEQYF
TRBJ1-1	TRBD1	TRBV29-1	.	TGCAGCGTTGCCCCGGGACAGGGAGCTTTCTTT	CSVAPGQGAFF
TRBJ2-7	.	TRBV9	.	TGTGCCAGCGGCGGGGCCTCCGAGCAGTACTTC	CASGGASEQYF
TRBJ2-7	.	TRBV30	.	TGTGCCTGGAGTAGGGGGGACGTCCGCGAGCAGTACTTC	CAWSRGDVREQYF
TRBJ2-7	.	TRBV15	.	TGTGCCACCAGCCCTCGGACCAACTACGAGCAGTACTTC	CATSPRTNYEQYF
TRBJ1-4	TRBD1	TRBV13	.	TGTGCCAGCAGCTTAGCAGGACAGGGTAATGAAAAACTGTTTTTT	CASSLAGQGNEKLFF
TRBJ2-1	TRBD2	TRBV29-1	few	TGCAGCTCGGGGGGATTGAAGGGCAATGAGCAGTTCTTC	CSSGGLKGNEQFF
TRBJ2-7	.	TRBV4-1	few	TGCGCCAGCAGCCAAGACCGGGGCTCAGGGTTCGACGAGCAGTACTTC	CASSQDRGSGFDEQYF
TRBJ1-2	.	TRBV5-4	.	TGTGCCAGCAGCTCCTGGACGGGGCCGAGGGATGGCTACACCTTC	CASSSWTGPRDGYTF
TRBJ2-3	.	TRBV7-2	few	TGTGCCAGCAGCTTAGAAGGACTGCGCACAGATACGCAGTATTTT	CASSLEGLRTDTQYF
TRBJ1-1	.	TRBV5-1	few	TGCGCCAGCAGCTTTAATTATCTGGGCACTGAAGCTTTCTTT	CASSFNYLGTEAFF
TRBJ2-5	.	TRBV30	.	TGTGCCTGGAGTGACGGGACGCAAGAGACCCAGTACTTC	CAWSDGTQETQYF
TRBJ2-7	.	TRBV5-1	.	TGCGCCAGCAGCTTGGGGCAGGATGTGAACGAGCAGTACTTC	CASSLGQDVNEQYF
TRBJ1-2	.	TRBV9	.	TGTGCCAGCAGTGGGGGACTGAACTATGGCTACACCTTC	CASSGGLNYGYTF
TRBJ1-2	.	TRBV19	.	TGTGCCAGTAGTCCCCAGTACAGTGTGGGGGGCTACACCTTC	CASSPQYSVGGYTF
TRBJ2-7	.	TRBV7-2	.	TGTGCCAGCAGCTTAGGGGTGTCGGCCTACGAGCAGTACTTC	CASSLGVSAYEQYF